This T cell receptor beta chain was profiled in a study of T cells in Graves' hyperthyroidism and ophthalmopathy. Study outcomes and limitations: The blood repertoire included most of the expanded thyroid clonotypes above 0.001.

In making diagnoses, clinical symptoms, serum thyroxine and TRAb, thyroid ultrasound and orbital computed tomography were all used. Fresh peripheral blood, roughly 10 ml of it, supplied the PBMCs. RNA transcripts provided the source from which TCR beta CDR3 regions were amplified. RT-PCR in the first round (using the HTBI primer set) targeted the TCR CDR3. MiXCR, run by TCRdb on the multiplex PCR reads, gives a single entry per CDR3 protein. The sample yields a few hundred thousand distinct CDR3 sequences, under 25% seen once. The CDR3 extends over 14 amino acids. The V end lost 5 bases, the J end lost 1 base, and 9 bases lay between the germline ends. CDR1 is MNHNS and CDR2 is SASEGT in the germline V gene. This clonotype turned up a few times. Its matching antigen is unknown.

The source is a woman aged 70 to 79 with Graves' ophthalmopathy. Sequencing input: blood. The chain carries TRBV6-1 and TRBJ1-3; maybe TRBD1 (6 bases). CDR3 amino acids: CASSIDRSGNTIYF. Here the CDR3 DNA reads TGTGCCAGCAGTATCGACAGGTCTGGAAACACCATATATTTT.